This entry concerns a single TCR beta chain. Profiling relied on immunoSEQ multiplex PCR, and the TCRdb table lists in-frame clones only, not all of them. The top ten hold about 4.9% of the sample, which has around 400,000 clones, around four fifths seen once. These data originate in a study of blood T cell repertoires in COVID-19. For the study at large: The study drew acute and convalescent COVID-19 samples from the United States, Italy and Spain.

This study enrolled people aged 18 to 89 from around 25 US geographic areas. J lost 6 bases, V lost 2 bases, and 8 bases had no gene match. Germline V lookup: CDR1 SGHTA, CDR2 FQGNSA. The CDR3 runs 15 residues. The J gene is TRBJ2-3, the V gene TRBV7-2, with 7 bases identical to TRBD2. Specimen: PBMCs or T cells enriched from blood (not recorded which). The TCR was taken from a woman between 45 and 65 years old who had recovered from COVID-19. The CDR3 DNA sequence: TGTGCCAGCAGCTTAATCGGGGGGTGGGTGGATACGCAGTATTTT. Protein sequence: CASSLIGGWVDTQYF.